This entry describes one T cell receptor (beta chain). The repertoire was sequenced with immunoSEQ multiplex PCR; TCRdb's copy has only in-frame clones and lacks some. This sample has 300,000 or so clones, with about 89% found just once. This sample is drawn from a study of blood T cell repertoires in COVID-19. About the research overall: PBMCs, B-cell-depleted T cells, or T cells were the source of the cDNA or gDNA that made up the material.

The CDR3 covers 12 residues. Unmatched junction bases numbered 5, after V lost 4 bases and J lost 10 bases. CDR1 is SGHVS, CDR2 FQNEAQ, per germline. The chain has TRBV7-8 and TRBJ1-1; TRBD1 matches 8 bases. Input material: peripheral blood. The TCR comes from a young man who had recovered from COVID-19. In nucleotides, the CDR3 is TGTGCCAGCAGCTCGGGACAGGTCGGAGCTTTCTTT. Protein product: CASSSGQVGAFF.